This T cell receptor beta chain was captured by sequencing in a study of STAT5B mutations in CD4+ large granular lymphocyte leukemia. Sequenced by immunoSEQ multiplex PCR; TCRdb stores in-frame clones only, minus some. The sample consists of 20,000 or so clones, 70% to 85% of them appearing once. Germline V lookup: CDR1 WSHSY, CDR2 SAAADI. Trimming pared 6 bases from V and 6 bases from J, leaving 15 bases between. CDR3 length: 14 amino acids. Sequencing was carried out using CD4+ T cells from blood buffy coats. This sequence was found in a human donor in good health. V and J are TRBV10-2 and TRBJ2-1, with D perhaps matching TRBD1 (5 bases). The CDR3 reads CASRWGGQLNEQFF. The CDR3 DNA is TGCGCCAGCAGATGGGGCGGACAACTCAATGAGCAGTTCTTC.